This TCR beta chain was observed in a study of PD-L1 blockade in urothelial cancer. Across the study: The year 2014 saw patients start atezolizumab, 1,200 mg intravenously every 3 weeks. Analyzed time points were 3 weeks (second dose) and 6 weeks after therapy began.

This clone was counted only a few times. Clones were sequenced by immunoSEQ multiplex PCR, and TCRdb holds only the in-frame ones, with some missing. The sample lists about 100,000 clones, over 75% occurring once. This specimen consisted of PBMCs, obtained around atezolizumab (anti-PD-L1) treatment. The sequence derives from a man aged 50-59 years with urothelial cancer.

The CDR3 nucleotides are TGTGCCAGCAGCTTTCGACAGATTACTGAAGCTTTCTTT. It encodes CASSFRQITEAFF. The chain uses TRBV7-9 and TRBJ1-1; weak D call: TRBD1 (5 bases). The V end was cut by 3 bases, the J end by 5 bases, with 10 bases between. CDR1 SEHNR and CDR2 FQNEAQ come from the germline V gene (reference sequence). CDR3 length equals 13 residues.